This TCR beta chain was profiled in a study of cytomegalovirus exposure and HLA in healthy donors (dated by TCRdb to about 2017). Regarding the research as a whole: A later analysis indicated that the 100 to 150 validation repertoires were generated on the platform also employed for the approximately 700 repertoires of the first cohort. The aim of the study was to test whether cataloging public T cell receptors could identify signatures of past pathogen exposure. Along with the 666-subject first cohort, a separate validation cohort of approximately 110 different subjects was used. The study combined high-throughput TCR immunosequencing, statistical association of individual TCRs with disease status, and machine learning to predict cytomegalovirus infection status. The paper's findings and limits, for the study overall: In vitro tests confirmed that a few of the cytomegalovirus-associated TCR beta chains recognize cytomegalovirus antigens. Most TCR sequences were seen in very few donors, while some public TCRs were found in many individuals. A later analysis lacked HLA typing for the validation cohort, so it scored co-occurrence in that cohort across all 120 or so repertoires. The authors suggested that the approach could potentially be generalized to other disease states and immunological phenotypes. In a later analysis, TCRs clustered in the first cohort were found to also tend to co-occur in the 120 validation repertoires, with approximately 95% of cluster scores above 0. A total of about 180 TCR beta chains were listed by the study as associated with cytomegalovirus. The classifier was reported to diagnose cytomegalovirus status with high specificity and sensitivity in both the original cohort and the validation cohort.

At the junction V is shortened by 2 bases and J by 7 bases, with 15 bases in between. CDR1 and CDR2 (SGHVS, FNYEAQ) derive from the germline V gene. Spanning cysteine to phenylalanine, the CDR3 consists of 14 amino acids. Just CDR3 DNA is preserved here, 42 bases in frame from base 1. The library was obtained by the immunoSEQ multiplex PCR assay. As for the original processing: A statistical classification framework was built to diagnose cytomegalovirus status from the catalog of TCR beta chain sequences. Not all clones reach the TCRdb copy of this immuneACCESS table, which keeps in-frame sequences only. Checked studies attribute under half of the gap to unresolved V genes and leave the rest unexplained. V and J calls and clone size are copied from that table; D and trimming were computed from the DNA. This sample is represented by around 130,000 clones; approximately 87% of them were singletons. Jointly, the top ten make up approximately 2.3% of the sample.

There are a few counts of this clone. The antigen it recognizes is unknown. Base qualities were left out, and no much larger clone turns up one base away. Donors formed part of the validation cohort, which comprised approximately 130 subjects and was distinct from the first cohort of under 850 subjects. This clonotype originated in a woman aged 25 to 39 in good health and CMV-seronegative. The V and J segments used are TRBV7-6 and TRBJ2-7, and TRBD2 may be the D gene, going by 6 matching bases. The sample comprised PBMCs. The sequenced DNA: TGTGCCAGCAGCTTAAATGCCGCGGGGCCTGAGCAGTACTTC. Translated, this gives CASSLNAAGPEQYF.